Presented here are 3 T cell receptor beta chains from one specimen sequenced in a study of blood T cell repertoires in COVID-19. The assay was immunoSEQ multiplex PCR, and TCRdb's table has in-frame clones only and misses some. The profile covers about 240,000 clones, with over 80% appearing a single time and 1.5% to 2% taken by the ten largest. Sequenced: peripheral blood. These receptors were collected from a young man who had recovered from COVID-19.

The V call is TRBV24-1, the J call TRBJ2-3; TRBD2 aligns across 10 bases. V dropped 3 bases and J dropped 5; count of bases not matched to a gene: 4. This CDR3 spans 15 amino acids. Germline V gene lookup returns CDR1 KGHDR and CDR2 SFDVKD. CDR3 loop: CATSDSGGARDTQYF. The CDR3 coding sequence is TGTGCCACCAGTGATAGCGGGGGGGCAAGAGATACGCAGTATTTT.

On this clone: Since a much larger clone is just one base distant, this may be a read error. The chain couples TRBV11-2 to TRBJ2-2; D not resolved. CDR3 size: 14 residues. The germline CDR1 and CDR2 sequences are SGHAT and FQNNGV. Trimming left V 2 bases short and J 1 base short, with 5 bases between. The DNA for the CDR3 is TGTGCCAGCAGCTTAAACGGGAACACCGGGGAGCTGTTTTTT. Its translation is CASSLNGNTGELFF.

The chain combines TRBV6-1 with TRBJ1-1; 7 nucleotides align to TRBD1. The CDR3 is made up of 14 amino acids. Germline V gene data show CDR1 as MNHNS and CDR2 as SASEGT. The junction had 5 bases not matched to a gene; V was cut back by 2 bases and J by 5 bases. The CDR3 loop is CASSEWQGGTEAFF. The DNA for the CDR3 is TGTGCCAGCAGTGAATGGCAGGGGGGTACTGAAGCTTTCTTT.